This is a list of T cell receptor beta chains from one sample in a study of T-cell reconstitution after alpha-beta-depleted transplantation in children. TCRdb re-derived calls from the PCR reads in MiXCR, one entry per CDR3 protein. The sample yields around 580,000 distinct CDR3 sequences, about 23% seen once. The sequences come from PBMCs, mostly from graft donor cells, collected 360 days after TCRalphabeta/CD19-depleted stem cell transplant. These receptor sequences come from a boy under two years old who had a stem cell transplant for acute myeloid leukemia, so the T cells may come from the graft donor. Both conserved end residues are part of each CDR3. D genes are given only for firm matches. Clone size is not always given. Where it is, it says once, few, many or a class for expanded clones.

NA few TRBJ2-7 TRBV20-1 CCARDVRDPRQYEQYF TGCTGTGCTAGAGATGTACGGGACCCGCGGCAGTACGAGCAGTACTTC
NA few TRBJ1-5 TRBV6-5 CASKGGGHTNQPQHF TGTGCCAGCAAGGGGGGGGGACATACGAATCAGCCCCAGCATTTT
NA NA TRBJ1-5 TRBV9 CASSMTDSNQPQHF TGTGCCAGCAGCATGACAGATAGCAATCAGCCCCAGCATTTT
NA few TRBJ1-2 TRBV20-1 CSALDSRSNGYTF TGCAGTGCTTTGGACAGCAGATCAAATGGCTACACCTTC
TRBD1 NA TRBJ1-5 TRBV20-1 CSAEGAGGLNQPQHF TGCAGTGCTGAGGGAGCAGGGGGCTTAAATCAGCCCCAGCATTTT
NA NA TRBJ2-5 TRBV5-1 CASSSGLAWETQYF TGCGCCAGCAGCTCCGGGCTAGCCTGGGAGACCCAGTACTTC
NA few TRBJ1-1 TRBV6-4 CASMPQRSNTEAFF TGTGCCAGCATGCCACAGCGATCGAACACTGAAGCTTTCTTT
NA many TRBJ2-4 TRBV20-1 CSARDPNSKNIQYF TGCAGTGCTAGAGATCCGAACAGCAAAAACATTCAGTACTTC
NA once TRBJ2-1 TRBV9 CASSVASPTREQFF TGTGCCAGCAGCGTAGCCTCCCCTACTCGGGAGCAGTTCTTC
TRBD1 NA TRBJ2-2 TRBV4-2 CASSQRNRGQAGELFF TGTGCCAGCAGCCAAAGGAACAGGGGACAGGCCGGGGAGCTGTTTTTT
NA once TRBJ2-2 TRBV7-2 CASSLGGKGTVTGELFF TGTGCCAGCAGCTTAGGCGGGAAGGGAACGGTCACCGGGGAGCTGTTTTTT
NA many TRBJ2-3 TRBV20-1 CSARVGVSTDTQYF TGCAGTGCTAGAGTGGGAGTTAGCACAGATACGCAGTATTTT
NA NA TRBJ2-2 TRBV21-1 CASTGHPTGELFF TGTGCCAGCACGGGACACCCAACCGGGGAGCTGTTTTTT
TRBD2 many TRBJ2-2 TRBV12-3/TRBV12-4 CASTPGGDTGELFF TGTGCCAGCACTCCGGGGGGAGACACCGGGGAGCTGTTTTTT
NA many TRBJ1-1 TRBV5-1 CASRRTREVGMNTEAFF TGCGCCAGCAGACGGACGCGGGAGGTGGGAATGAACACTGAAGCTTTCTTT
TRBD1 NA TRBJ1-1 TRBV5-1 CASSLGDRGNTEAFF TGCGCCAGCAGCTTGGGGGACAGGGGGAACACTGAAGCTTTCTTT
TRBD2 NA TRBJ2-5 TRBV7-2 CASSWPQAGEETQYF TGTGCCAGCAGCTGGCCCCAAGCGGGGGAAGAGACCCAGTACTTC
NA few TRBJ2-1 TRBV15 CATSSLQNEQFF TGTGCCACCAGCAGCCTCCAAAATGAGCAGTTCTTC
TRBD1 many TRBJ2-7 TRBV7-2 CASSYAPPGQGTYEQYF TGTGCCAGCAGCTATGCCCCTCCGGGACAGGGGACTTACGAGCAGTACTTC
NA many TRBJ1-1 TRBV29-1 CSVAIGEGTEAFF TGCAGCGTTGCGATCGGTGAGGGCACTGAAGCTTTCTTT
NA NA TRBJ2-2 TRBV15 CATSRLGGPGELFF TGTGCCACCAGCAGACTCGGGGGGCCCGGGGAGCTGTTTTTT
TRBD1 many TRBJ2-5 TRBV11-2 CASSLAGTVQETQYF TGTGCCAGCAGCTTAGCTGGGACAGTTCAAGAGACCCAGTACTTC
NA few TRBJ2-7 TRBV7-2 CASSLEGSYYEQYF TGTGCCAGCAGCTTAGAAGGCAGTTACTACGAGCAGTACTTC
TRBD2 many TRBJ2-5 TRBV27 CASSPLAGWTQYF TGTGCCAGCAGTCCACTAGCGGGATGGACCCAGTACTTC
NA many TRBJ2-7 TRBV3-1 CASSQDNGFAGYEQYF TGTGCCAGCAGCCAAGATAACGGGTTCGCGGGCTACGAGCAGTACTTC
NA few TRBJ2-6 TRBV4-3 CASSQDPRSSGANVLTF TGCGCCAGCAGCCAAGATCCCAGGAGCTCTGGGGCCAACGTCCTGACTTTC
TRBD2 NA TRBJ2-1 TRBV20-1 CSARGGSGGAYNEQFF TGCAGTGCTAGAGGGGGTAGCGGGGGGGCGTACAATGAGCAGTTCTTC
NA many TRBJ2-7 TRBV12-3/TRBV12-4 CASSLRDPRVYEQYF TGTGCCAGCAGTTTAAGGGATCCCAGGGTCTACGAGCAGTACTTC
NA NA TRBJ1-2 TRBV7-9 CASSGVGGRWSHGYTF TGTGCCAGCAGCGGGGTCGGTGGCCGGTGGTCCCATGGCTACACCTTC
NA once TRBJ1-1 TRBV30 CAWAPRGMNTEAFF TGTGCCTGGGCCCCTCGGGGGATGAACACTGAAGCTTTCTTT
NA NA TRBJ2-3 TRBV5-1 CASSLTPLQFTDTQYF TGCGCCAGCAGCTTGACACCGTTACAGTTTACAGATACGCAGTATTTT
NA NA TRBJ2-3 TRBV20-1 CSARDGEGGSHTDTQYF TGCAGTGCTAGAGATGGGGAGGGGGGGTCACACACAGATACGCAGTATTTT
NA NA TRBJ1-5 TRBV12-3/TRBV12-4 CASSFGRVGNQPQHF TGTGCCAGCAGTTTCGGCAGGGTCGGCAATCAGCCCCAGCATTTT
NA many TRBJ2-1 TRBV12-3/TRBV12-4 CASSLGLAPYNEQFF TGTGCCAGCAGCCTAGGCTTAGCCCCTTACAATGAGCAGTTCTTC
TRBD2 NA TRBJ2-6 TRBV28 CASSYRGGRWANVLTF TGTGCCAGCAGTTACCGGGGGGGCAGGTGGGCCAACGTCCTGACTTTC
NA many TRBJ2-3 TRBV4-3 CASSQVNLGADTQYF TGCGCCAGCAGCCAAGTCAATCTGGGGGCAGATACGCAGTATTTT
NA NA TRBJ1-2 TRBV6-1 CASSRGQLYGYTF TGTGCCAGCAGCCGTGGACAGCTCTATGGCTACACCTTC
NA NA TRBJ1-1 TRBV6-5 CASSYGGDTNTEAFF TGTGCCAGCAGTTATGGGGGGGATACCAACACTGAAGCTTTCTTT
NA NA TRBJ2-1 TRBV20-1 CSASRFRGRQFF TGCAGTGCTAGCCGATTTCGTGGAAGGCAGTTCTTC
NA many TRBJ2-5 TRBV6-2/TRBV6-3 CASSYFPEIQETQYF TGTGCCAGCAGTTACTTCCCGGAGATCCAAGAGACCCAGTACTTC
NA many TRBJ1-1 TRBV5-1 CASSPAGTANTEAFF TGCGCCAGCAGCCCAGCCGGGACGGCTAACACTGAAGCTTTCTTT
TRBD1 NA TRBJ1-4 TRBV6-2/TRBV6-3 CASRPTGRNEKLFF TGTGCCAGCAGACCGACAGGGCGGAATGAAAAACTGTTTTTT
TRBD1 few TRBJ1-5 TRBV20-1 CSAGQGDSFSNQPQHF TGCAGTGCTGGTCAAGGGGACAGCTTTAGCAATCAGCCCCAGCATTTT
NA many TRBJ1-3 TRBV20-1 CSANRDPGNTIYF TGCAGTGCCAACCGGGACCCTGGAAACACCATATATTTT
NA few TRBJ1-1 TRBV29-1 CSVEIRERYTEAFF TGCAGCGTTGAAATAAGGGAACGATACACTGAAGCTTTCTTT
NA NA TRBJ2-2 TRBV5-1 CASSLGAGRSTGELFF TGCGCCAGCAGCTTGGGGGCAGGGAGGAGCACCGGGGAGCTGTTTTTT
NA many TRBJ1-1 TRBV20-1 CSARELIWGGDTEAFF TGCAGTGCTAGAGAGTTAATATGGGGCGGTGACACTGAAGCTTTCTTT
NA few TRBJ1-4 TRBV12-3/TRBV12-4 CASRAPDEADEKLFF TGTGCCAGCAGGGCACCCGACGAGGCGGATGAAAAACTGTTTTTT
NA NA TRBJ2-3 TRBV11-3 CASSRAGLVTDTQYF TGTGCCAGCAGCAGGGCGGGACTGGTGACAGATACGCAGTATTTT
TRBD2 few TRBJ2-3 TRBV20-1 CSAISGGAPRTDTQYF TGCAGTGCCATTAGCGGGGGGGCCCCGAGGACAGATACGCAGTATTTT
TRBD2 NA TRBJ2-2 TRBV5-1 CASSLERGVGELFF TGCGCCAGCAGCCTAGAGCGGGGCGTCGGGGAGCTGTTTTTT
NA many TRBJ1-2 TRBV7-9 CASSFSQGRGYTF TGTGCCAGCAGCTTCTCGCAGGGCCGGGGCTACACCTTC
TRBD1 many TRBJ2-7 TRBV25-1 CATTGQAYYEQYF TGTGCCACGACGGGACAGGCGTACTACGAGCAGTACTTC
NA few TRBJ1-6 TRBV6-1 CASSNPVGSPLHF TGTGCCAGCAGCAACCCCGTCGGTTCACCCCTCCACTTT
TRBD1 many TRBJ1-1 TRBV18 CASSASGTGDTEAFF TGTGCCAGCTCAGCCTCCGGGACAGGCGACACTGAAGCTTTCTTT
NA many TRBJ1-6 TRBV20-1 CSARDRSSDGLHF TGCAGTGCTAGAGATAGGAGTTCGGACGGCCTCCACTTT
NA many TRBJ2-7 TRBV20-1 CSASSFYEQYF TGCAGTGCTTCTAGCTTCTACGAGCAGTACTTC
NA NA TRBJ2-5 TRBV24-1 CATSDPTRVVETQYF TGTGCCACCAGTGATCCGACCCGGGTCGTGGAGACCCAGTACTTC